This T cell receptor (beta chain) was profiled in a study of blood T cell repertoires in COVID-19. Across the study: From the United States, Italy and Spain came samples of acute and convalescent COVID-19. PBMCs, B-cell-depleted T cells, or T cells provided the cDNA or gDNA that made up the material.

After removal of 6 bases from V and 5 bases from J, the junction contained 7 bases not matched to a gene. This CDR3 is built from 14 residues. From germline, CDR1 is KGHSH and CDR2 LQKENI. Original handling: Amplification with reference gene primers provided the estimates of nucleated cell counts. Only in-frame clones appear in the TCRdb table, and some are missing; sequencing was by immunoSEQ multiplex PCR. V and J calls and clone size are those listed in that table; D and trimming were worked out from the DNA. The sample yields about 130,000 clones, roughly 89% seen once. Those enrolled in Seattle joined during active infection and were followed longitudinally afterward.

The sequencing sample was made of peripheral blood. The receptor comes from a man between 60 and 70 years old with COVID-19, enrolled during active disease. The chain couples TRBV18 to TRBJ1-1, with 9 bases that match TRBD1. The CDR3: CASSLDRGGTEAFF. The CDR3 coding sequence is TGTGCCAGCTCCCTGGACAGGGGAGGAACTGAAGCTTTCTTT.